Given below is one T cell receptor beta chain in context. The antigen remains unidentified. This entry belongs to a study of T cell responses to AZD1222 COVID-19 vaccine. V dropped 0 bases and J dropped 8 bases, with 7 bases sitting between them. CDR3 length: 12 amino acids. CDR1 is LNHDA, CDR2 SQIVND, per germline (reference sequence). TCRdb's copy holds only in-frame clones and misses some; the assay was immunoSEQ multiplex PCR. Counted here are 200,000 to 250,000 clones, around 94% occurring once; the ten biggest clones make up about 1.5%. Study results and limitations: Increases in Spike-specific TCR breadth and depth were seen after two AZD1222 doses. At baseline, seropositivity was found in only a handful of AZD1222 recipients. Donors were mostly white British, more females; clonal diversity possibly underestimated.

The receptor comes from an adult who received the MenACWY meningococcal vaccine as a control. The material sequenced was peripheral blood, taken 28 days after the second dose of the MenACWY control vaccine. The gene calls are TRBV19 and TRBJ1-1; D is unresolved. The CDR3 protein is CASSIDPREAFF. The CDR3 bases are TGTGCCAGTAGTATAGACCCAAGGGAAGCTTTCTTT.